What follows is one TCR beta chain and its context. Individuals drawn from approximately 26 US areas were about 18 to 95 years old. No more than 2 weeks before study entry, exposed participants had met a case of COVID-19. These data come from a study of blood T cell repertoires in COVID-19. The CDR3 is 17 amino acids. V trimming: 0 bases; J trimming: 3 bases; junction bases outside the gene matches: 9. Germline CDR1 reads LGHNA; CDR2 reads YNFKEQ. As processed by the authors: Reference gene primer amplification yielded estimated nucleated cell counts. Profiled with immunoSEQ multiplex PCR; TCRdb holds only in-frame clones, not every one. The DNA was the basis for D and trimming; V, J and clone size are from that table. This repertoire shows approximately 300,000 clones, around nine tenths found once; its top ten account for roughly 3.9%.

This receptor was taken from a woman in her 30s who had been exposed to COVID-19. Source material: PBMCs or T cells enriched from blood (not recorded which). The rearrangement uses TRBV4-2 and TRBJ2-3, with TRBD2 matching 7 bases. CDR3 nucleotide sequence: TGTGCCAGCAGCCAAGATCAACGGGGGGAGGGGACAGATACGCAGTATTTT. Protein product: CASSQDQRGEGTDTQYF.